The clone carrying this T cell receptor (beta chain) has only one observation. Antigen specificity is unknown. Expressed TCRB transcripts were sequenced, since all the RNA that had been isolated was reverse transcribed. Data came from immunoSEQ multiplex PCR; TCRdb stores just in-frame clones and leaves some out. The table shows more than 250,000 clones, with around 21% occurring only once. Sorting gave populations that all exceeded 95% purity. This sample is drawn from a study of beta chain features in type 1 diabetes. Study in general: Examination of sorted cells across all samples involved about 100,000,000 cells.

General observations from the study: Patients with Type 1 diabetes showed moderately but significantly shorter TCRB CDR3s in all four CD4+ subsets. Within patients, naive, central memory and Treg TCRB repertoires seemed more similar than within healthy donors. Cells with high TCR expression could be over-represented by cDNA sequencing.

Sequenced input: naive CD4+ T cells from blood. The origin of this receptor is a woman in her thirties or forties with type 1 diabetes.

The CDR3 sequence: CASSQSGAKNIQYF. CDR3 coding DNA: TGTGCCAGCAGCCAATCAGGGGCCAAAAACATTCAGTACTTC. The J gene is TRBJ2-4, the V gene TRBV14; tentative D call: TRBD1 (5 bases). V was shortened by 2 bases and J by 1 base, with 6 bases between the two germline ends. Germline values: CDR1 SGHDN, CDR2 FVKESK. This CDR3 contains 14 residues.